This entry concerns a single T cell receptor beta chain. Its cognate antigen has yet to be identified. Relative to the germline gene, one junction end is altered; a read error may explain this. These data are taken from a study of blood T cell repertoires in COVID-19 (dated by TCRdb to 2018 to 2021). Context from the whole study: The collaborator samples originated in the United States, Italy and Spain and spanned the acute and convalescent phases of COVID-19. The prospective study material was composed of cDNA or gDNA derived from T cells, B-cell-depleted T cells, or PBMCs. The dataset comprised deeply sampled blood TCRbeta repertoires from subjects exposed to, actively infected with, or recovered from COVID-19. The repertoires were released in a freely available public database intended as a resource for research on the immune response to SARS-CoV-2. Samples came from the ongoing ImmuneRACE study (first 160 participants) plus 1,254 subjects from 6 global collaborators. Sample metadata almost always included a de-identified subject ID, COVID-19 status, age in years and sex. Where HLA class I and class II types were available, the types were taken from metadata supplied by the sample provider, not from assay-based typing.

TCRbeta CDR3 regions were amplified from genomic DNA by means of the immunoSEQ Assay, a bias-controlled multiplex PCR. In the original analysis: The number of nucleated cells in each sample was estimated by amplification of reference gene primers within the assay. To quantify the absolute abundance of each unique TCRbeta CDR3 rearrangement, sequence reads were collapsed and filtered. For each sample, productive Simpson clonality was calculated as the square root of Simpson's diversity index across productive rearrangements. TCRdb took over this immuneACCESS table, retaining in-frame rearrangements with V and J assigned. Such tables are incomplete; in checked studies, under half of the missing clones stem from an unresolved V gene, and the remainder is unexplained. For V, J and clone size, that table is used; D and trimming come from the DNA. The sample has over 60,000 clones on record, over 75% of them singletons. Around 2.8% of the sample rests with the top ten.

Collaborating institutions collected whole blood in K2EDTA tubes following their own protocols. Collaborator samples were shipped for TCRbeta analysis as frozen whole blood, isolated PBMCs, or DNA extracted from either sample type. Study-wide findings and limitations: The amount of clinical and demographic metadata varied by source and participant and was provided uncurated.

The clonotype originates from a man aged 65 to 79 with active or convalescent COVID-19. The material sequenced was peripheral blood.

The CDR3 protein sequence reads: CASSSVGGTDF. The DNA is as follows: TGTGCCAGCAGTTCTGTGGGAGGAACGGACTTC. The rearranged segments are TRBV6-5 and TRBJ2-7; TRBD2 is possibly the D segment (6 matching bases). Measured from the cysteine to the phenylalanine, the CDR3 is 11 residues long. Solely the CDR3 DNA is kept, with 33 bases framed from the first base. The germline V gene yields MNHEY for CDR1 and SVGAGI for CDR2.